These 13 T cell receptor beta chains share one sample of origin, sequenced in a study of T cells in Graves' hyperthyroidism and ophthalmopathy. Amplification yielded TCR beta CDR3 regions, with RNA transcripts as the source. The HTBI primer set served for first-round RT-PCR of the TCR CDR3. MiXCR, applied by TCRdb to the multiplex PCR reads, yields one record per CDR3 protein. This table holds 530,000 or so distinct CDR3 sequences, around 22% found once. Sequenced material: blood. These receptors all stem from a woman in her 30s with Graves' ophthalmopathy.

This clonotype was detected many times. The chain employs TRBV9 and TRBJ1-2; 9 bases agree with TRBD1. The trim removed 4 bases at V and 8 bases at J, leaving 9 bases unmatched. CDR3 length: 14 residues. In germline, CDR1 is SGDLS, CDR2 YYNGEE. Here the CDR3 reads CASSPRTGVGGYTF. The DNA for the CDR3 is TGTGCCAGCAGCCCCAGGACAGGGGTAGGCGGCTACACCTTC.

The chain couples TRBV19 to TRBJ2-7; TRBD1 or TRBD2 may be the D gene (5 bases each). Per the germline V gene, CDR1 is LNHDA and CDR2 is SQIVND (reference sequence). This CDR3 has 15 amino acids. V was pared by 5 bases and J by 4 bases, with 18 bases between. The CDR3 reads CASSSPGTGIYEQYF. CDR3 nucleotides: TGTGCCAGTAGTTCCCCCGGGACGGGTATTTACGAGCAGTACTTC.

This clonotype was counted at least ten times. Here the CDR3 DNA reads TGTGCCAGCAGCTCCGGGACAACAAACTATGGCTACACCTTC. It is translated as CASSSGTTNYGYTF. This rearrangement joins TRBV7-3 to TRBJ1-2; TRBD1 is a possible D gene (6 bases). The length of the CDR3 is 14 residues. Germline V gives CDR1 SGHTA, CDR2 FQGTGA. V lost 4 bases and J lost 2, with 11 bases in between. Full variable domain (missing parts from reference TRBV7-3 and TRBJ1-2): GAGVSQTPSNKVTEKGKYVELRCDPISGHTALYWYRQSLGQGPEFLIYFQGTGAADDSGLPNDRFFAVRPEGSVSTLKIQRTERGDSAVYLCASSSGTTNYGYTFGSGTRLTVV.

This clonotype appeared many times. The rearrangement uses TRBV28 and TRBJ2-7, with 7 bases that match TRBD2. The germline gives CDR1 MDHEN, CDR2 SYDVKM. The length of the CDR3 is 13 residues. The junction had 2 bases not matched to a gene; V was cut back by 3 bases and J by 3 bases. CDR3 bases: TGTGCCAGCAGTTTGGGGGGGGTCTACGAGCAGTACTTC. Protein sequence: CASSLGGVYEQYF.

This rearrangement joins TRBV9 to TRBJ1-5; a possible D gene is TRBD1 (5 bases). The germline V gene encodes CDR1 SGDLS and CDR2 YYNGEE. The CDR3 totals 15 residues. Trimming took off 4 bases at V and 6 bases at J, with 17 bases between the two ends. CDR3 nucleotides: TGTGCCAGCAGCCCGAGTGGGGCTTCGGGTCAGCCCCAGCATTTT. Its translation: CASSPSGASGQPQHF. Filled out from reference TRBV9 and TRBJ1-5, the complete variable domain reads DSGVTQTPKHLITATGQRVTLRCSPRSGDLSVYWYQQSLDQGLQFLIQYYNGEERAKGNILERFSAQQFPDLHSELNLSSLELGDSALYFCASSPSGASGQPQHFGDGTRLSIL.

The chain couples TRBV7-9 to TRBJ1-3; D is perhaps TRBD1 (5 bases). V lost 4 bases and J 3 bases, leaving 10 bases between the germline ends. Germline V gene data show CDR1 as SEHNR and CDR2 as FQNEAQ (reference sequence). The CDR3 is made up of 14 amino acids. CDR3 sequence reads: CASSWRDVGNTIYF. DNA of the CDR3: TGTGCCAGCAGCTGGAGGGACGTTGGAAACACCATATATTTT.

The rearrangement joins TRBV18 to TRBJ2-4; D gene uncertain. V was cut by 3 bases and J by 9 bases, with 15 bases left in between. Germline V gene data show CDR1 as KGHSH and CDR2 as LQKENI. This CDR3 region has 14 residues. The CDR3 is CASSPSGPLAIQYF. The DNA for the CDR3 is TGTGCCAGCTCACCGTCCGGGCCGCTGGCCATTCAGTACTTC.

This clonotype was seen many times. CDR3 loop: CSAPTSGDDEQYF. Here the CDR3 DNA reads TGCAGTGCACCTACTAGCGGGGACGACGAGCAGTACTTC. V and J are TRBV20-1 and TRBJ2-7, with 10 bases matching TRBD2. This CDR3 region has 13 residues. The V segment lost 6 bases and the J segment 5 bases; nucleotides outside the gene matches: 7. CDR1 and CDR2 from the germline V gene are DFQATT and SNEGSKA (reference sequence).

This clonotype was detected only a few times. The chain has TRBV7-3 and TRBJ2-2; tentative D call: TRBD2 (6 bases). V was cut by 2 bases and J by 7 bases, with 14 bases left in between. Germline V CDR1 and CDR2: SGHTA, FQGTGA. The CDR3 sequence is 15 residues long. CDR3 protein: CASSLYTGAGGELFF. CDR3 bases: TGTGCCAGCAGCTTATATACGGGAGCAGGCGGGGAGCTGTTTTTT.

This clonotype has a count of ten or more. The chain combines TRBV30 with TRBJ1-2; D gene ambiguous. This CDR3 contains 14 residues. The V and J ends lost 0 bases and 6 bases respectively, with 14 bases between them. Per germline, CDR1 GTSNPN and CDR2 SVGIG (reference sequence). The CDR3, as DNA: TGTGCCTGGAGTGTCGGGCGCGTGAGGGATGGCTACACCTTC. Translating it yields CAWSVGRVRDGYTF.

V is TRBV6-4 and J is TRBJ2-7; D is possibly TRBD2 (6 bases). V dropped 8 bases and J dropped 5 bases, with 7 bases sitting between them. The CDR3 extends over 10 amino acids. The germline V gene has CDR1 MRHNA and CDR2 SNTAGT. CDR3 loop: CASRLDEQYV. CDR3 bases: TGTGCCAGCCGACTAGACGAGCAGTACGTC.

The J gene is TRBJ2-5, the V gene TRBV6-2 or TRBV6-3; TRBD1 agrees at 10 bases. V trimming: 6 bases; J trimming: 6 bases; junction bases outside the gene matches: 7. Germline V lookup: CDR1 MNHEY, CDR2 SVGEGT. The CDR3 is made up of 14 amino acids. CDR3 residues: CASSRTGGGKTQYF. The CDR3 region has the DNA TGTGCCAGCAGCCGGACAGGGGGAGGAAAGACCCAGTACTTC.

This clonotype showed up many times. V gene TRBV19 combines with J gene TRBJ1-1, with a tentative D call TRBD1 (5 bases). Looked up from germline, CDR1 is LNHDA and CDR2 is SQIVND (reference sequence). The CDR3 has 15 amino acids. V was cut by 9 bases and J by 1 base, with 18 bases left in between. The DNA for the CDR3 is TGTGCCAGCCGTCTAGGGGCTCTGGGGAACACTGAAGCTTTCTTT. Protein product: CASRLGALGNTEAFF.